This note documents a single TCR beta chain sequence. This sample was included in a study of blood T cell repertoires in COVID-19. At the level of the study: There were acute and convalescent COVID-19 samples, and they came from the United States, Italy and Spain. Sample material is recorded as cDNA or gDNA derived from T cells, B-cell-depleted T cells, or PBMCs.

Germline V gene sequence: CDR1 SGHAT, CDR2 FQDESV (reference sequence). This CDR3 is 15 amino acids long. Trimming stripped 6 bases from V and 5 bases from J, with 19 bases between. Sequencing used immunoSEQ multiplex PCR; TCRdb keeps in-frame clones, though not all of them. This sample yields fewer than 130,000 clones, of which 65% to 90% are seen a single time; more than 15% belongs to the top ten. Sequenced sample: peripheral blood. This TCR was recovered from a woman in her sixties or seventies with acute or convalescent COVID-19. The V and J genes are TRBV11-1 and TRBJ2-5; D might be TRBD2 (6 bases). The DNA of the CDR3 is TGTGCCAGCAGTAACTCACTAGCTCTCCAGGAGACCCAGTACTTC. The encoded protein is CASSNSLALQETQYF.